The rows below give T cell receptor beta chains drawn from one sample of a study of OX40 agonist ivuxolimab in advanced cancers. TCRdb's table, derived via immunoSEQ multiplex PCR, lists solely in-frame clones and lacks some. The sample consists of around 94,000 clones, around nine tenths of them appearing once. This material consisted of CD4+ or CD8+ T cells sorted from blood, taken in a trial of the OX40 agonist ivuxolimab. The receptors here all came from an adult with an advanced solid tumor such as melanoma, head and neck, liver or kidney cancer. The CDR3 runs from the conserved cysteine through the conserved F or W. The D gene is left open where the match is weak. Some rows mark clone size as missing; the rest say once, few, many or name a class of expanded clone.

J gene | V gene | D gene | clone size | CDR3 length | CDR3 DNA | CDR3 protein
TRBJ2-3 | TRBV7-2 | - | - | 15 | TGTGCCAGCAGCTTCGCTGGGACCAACACAGATACGCAGTATTTT | CASSFAGTNTDTQYF
TRBJ2-1 | TRBV6-6 | - | - | 16 | TGTGCCAGCAGATCAGGTCCCTTAAGCTCCTACAATGAGCAGTTCTTC | CASRSGPLSSYNEQFF
TRBJ1-1 | TRBV9 | TRBD1 | - | 15 | TGTGCCAGCAGCGCCACCGGACAGGGGGGAACTGAAGCTTTCTTT | CASSATGQGGTEAFF
TRBJ1-2 | TRBV4-2 | - | - | 15 | TGTGCCAGCAGCCAAGTGGACCTGACTAACTATGGCTACACCTTC | CASSQVDLTNYGYTF
TRBJ1-6 | TRBV6-5 | TRBD1 | - | 13 | TGTGCCAGCAGTTCGGACAGGGGGCGGCCCCTCCACTTT | CASSSDRGRPLHF
TRBJ1-1 | TRBV10-3 | TRBD1 | - | 14 | TGTGCCATCAGTCCGGGACAGGGTAGCACTGAAGCTTTCTTT | CAISPGQGSTEAFF
TRBJ2-7 | TRBV6-4 | TRBD2 | - | 15 | TGTGCCAGCAGTGCCCTAGCGGGGGGGCAGGGCGAGCAGTACTTC | CASSALAGGQGEQYF
TRBJ1-1 | TRBV6-6 | - | - | 13 | TGTGCCGGAGGAGGCCCTTCCGGCACTGAAGCTTTCTTT | CAGGGPSGTEAFF
TRBJ2-3 | TRBV14 | TRBD1 | - | 18 | TGTGCCAGCAGCCAAGCCGCACCTTTCAATTACAGGGGAAATACGCAGTATTTT | CASSQAAPFNYRGNTQYF
TRBJ1-1 | TRBV18 | - | - | 13 | TGTGCCAGCTCACCACGTTTGGACACTGAAGCTTTCTTT | CASSPRLDTEAFF
TRBJ2-3 | TRBV6-1 | TRBD2 | - | 15 | TGTGCCATAACTAGCGGGGGGACGAACACAGATACGCAGTATTTT | CAITSGGTNTDTQYF
TRBJ1-6 | TRBV9 | - | - | 13 | TGTGCCAGCAGCGTAGCGGGAAATTCACCCCTCCACTTT | CASSVAGNSPLHF
TRBJ1-1 | TRBV18 | - | - | 14 | TGTGCCAGCTCACCAAGTAGGGCCGGCACTGAAGCTTTCTTT | CASSPSRAGTEAFF
TRBJ2-3 | TRBV7-3 | - | - | 21 | TGTGCCAGCAGCTTAGGGCGAGCAGCCCAGAGGGGTTTTTCTAGCACAGATACGCAGTATTTT | CASSLGRAAQRGFSSTDTQYF
TRBJ1-1 | TRBV6-1 | TRBD1 | - | 14 | TGTGCCAGCAGTGAACGGACAGGGTGGACTGAAGCTTTCTTT | CASSERTGWTEAFF
TRBJ1-1 | TRBV1 | - | few | 15 | TGCACCAGCAGCCAAGATGCGTCCTCGGGGACTGAAGCTTTCTTT | CTSSQDASSGTEAFF